This is a list of T cell receptor beta chains from one sample in a study of shared clonotypes between healthy human individuals. Sequencing used immunoSEQ multiplex PCR; TCRdb keeps in-frame clones, though not all of them. The sample contains 2 million to 2.5 million clones, around 92% of which appear only once. The sample taken for sequencing was naive CD4+ T cells from PBMCs. Receptors were obtained from a man younger than 35 in good health. Some clones in this sample may be carry-over from other donors' samples. The CDR3 runs from the conserved cysteine through the conserved F or W. The D gene is left open where the match is weak. Clone sizes are given selectively: once, few, many, or a class where the clone is expanded.

TRBD1	-	TRBV15	TRBJ2-7	TGTGCCACCAGCAGAGATAGGCGGGACAGGGGGCTCTACGAGCAGTACTTC	CATSRDRRDRGLYEQYF
TRBD2	-	TRBV11-2	TRBJ2-2	TGTGCCAGCAGCCCATGGGGACTAGCGGAGGAGAACACCGGGGAGCTGTTTTTT	CASSPWGLAEENTGELFF
-	few	TRBV7-9	TRBJ1-1	TGTGCCAGCAGCTTAGTAGGCCGGGTTAGTAGCCCTGAAGCTTTCTTT	CASSLVGRVSSPEAFF
-	-	TRBV6-1	TRBJ2-7	TGTGCCAGCAGTGAAGGGGGGACGGTTACCTACGAGCAGTACTTC	CASSEGGTVTYEQYF
-	-	TRBV7-9	TRBJ2-2	TGTGCCAGCAGCTTACGAGGGGAGTCGAACACCGGGGAGCTGTTTTTT	CASSLRGESNTGELFF
-	-	TRBV6-1	TRBJ1-3	TGTGCCAGCAGTGAAGCCGGAGGATTAAACACCATATATTTT	CASSEAGGLNTIYF
TRBD1	-	TRBV28	TRBJ2-5	TGTGCCAGTAGACAGGGAAGCGAGACCCAGTACTTC	CASRQGSETQYF
-	-	TRBV9	TRBJ2-7	TGTGCCAGCAGCGTAGCCCCCGGTACGTCCTACGAGCAGTACTTC	CASSVAPGTSYEQYF
-	-	TRBV28	TRBJ1-1	TGTGCCAGCAGTTTATCAGGGGCGGTGGGGACTGAAGCTTTCTTT	CASSLSGAVGTEAFF
-	-	TRBV28	TRBJ2-1	TGTGCCAGCAGGGTGGACATGGGAGGTTACAATGAGCAGTTCTTC	CASRVDMGGYNEQFF
-	-	TRBV9	TRBJ1-3	TGTGCCAGCAGCGCGGGGAGCTCTGGAAACACCATATATTTT	CASSAGSSGNTIYF
-	-	TRBV6-1	TRBJ2-2	TGTGCCAGCAGTGTGTTTTCTGGGTATAACACCGGGGAGCTGTTTTTT	CASSVFSGYNTGELFF
-	-	TRBV27	TRBJ1-1	TGTGCCAGCAGTTTAGGGGCGAGGGACGCTGAAGCTTTCTTT	CASSLGARDAEAFF
-	-	TRBV7-2	TRBJ1-4	TGTGCCAGCGGCGAAAGGTCGGGGGGTGAAAAACTGTTTTTT	CASGERSGGEKLFF
TRBD1	-	TRBV4-2	TRBJ1-5	TGTGCCAGCAGCCAAGTCGCGGGACAGGGAGATCAGCCCCAGCATTTT	CASSQVAGQGDQPQHF
TRBD2	-	TRBV2	TRBJ2-2	TGTGCCAGCAGTGGGACTAGCGGTACCGGGGAGCTGTTTTTT	CASSGTSGTGELFF
TRBD1	-	TRBV29-1	TRBJ1-4	TGCAGCGTGGGGGGACAGCTTGACGAAAAACTGTTTTTT	CSVGGQLDEKLFF
-	-	TRBV28	TRBJ1-2	TGTGCCAGCAGTTTACGAAGTTGGATTAACTATGGCTACACCTTC	CASSLRSWINYGYTF
-	-	TRBV29-1	TRBJ2-2	TGCAGCGGACAGTCCGGATCGAACACCGGGGAGCTGTTTTTT	CSGQSGSNTGELFF
TRBD2	-	TRBV19	TRBJ2-7	TGTGCCAGTAGTATTACAGCTAGCGGTCTAAGCTCCTACGAGCAGTACTTC	CASSITASGLSSYEQYF
-	-	TRBV19	TRBJ2-7	TGTGCCAGTAGCCGGGACGGACTCTACGAGCAGTACTTC	CASSRDGLYEQYF
-	-	TRBV19	TRBJ2-2	TGTGCCAGTACGATACAGGGTACCGGGGAGCTGTTTTTT	CASTIQGTGELFF
-	-	TRBV19	TRBJ2-2	TGTGCCAGTACCACACGATCTACCGGGGAGCTGTTTTTT	CASTTRSTGELFF
-	-	TRBV5-1	TRBJ1-3	TGCGCCAGCAGCTTGGGATACTCTGGAAACACCATATATTTT	CASSLGYSGNTIYF
-	-	TRBV5-1	TRBJ2-1	TGCGCCAGCAGCTTCGGTCAGCCCAATGAGCAGTTCTTC	CASSFGQPNEQFF
-	-	TRBV2	TRBJ1-1	TGTGCCAGCAGCGTACTCAGGGGAGACACTGAAGCTTTCTTT	CASSVLRGDTEAFF
TRBD2	-	TRBV9	TRBJ2-7	TGTGCCAGCAGCGTACAGGCGGGGTGGGACTACGCCTACGAGCAGTACTTC	CASSVQAGWDYAYEQYF
TRBD1	-	TRBV19	TRBJ1-1	TGTGCCAGTAGTAGGTCGACAGGGCGGATCACTGAAGCTTTCTTT	CASSRSTGRITEAFF
-	-	TRBV18	TRBJ2-1	TGTGCCAGCTCACCATCACTCCAGGGCAATGAGCAGTTCTTC	CASSPSLQGNEQFF
-	few	TRBV27	TRBJ1-5	TGTGCCAGCAGTTTAGTAGAAAATCAGCCCCAGCATTTT	CASSLVENQPQHF